A single sample gave rise to the 3 T cell receptor beta chains below, sequenced in a study of T cells in Graves' hyperthyroidism and ophthalmopathy (dated by TCRdb to between 2017 and 2020). Preparation of the library involved multiplex PCR. The instrument given in TCRdb is Illumina HiSeq 2000. The TCR beta CDR3 regions were amplified from the RNA transcripts. A first-round RT-PCR of the TCR CDR3 used the HTBI primer set with the Qiagen OneStep RT-PCR kit. TCRdb took the public reads, trimmed them with fastp at Q25, ran MiXCR for clone calling and kept in-frame beta chains. Every entry covers one CDR3 protein and lists the most common genes and DNA from its rows. The sample includes some 740,000 distinct CDR3 sequences, with 13% to 15% observed a single time. The ten largest clones represent 10% of the sample. The specimen was blood. The receptors were gathered from a woman between 18 and 30 years old with Graves' hyperthyroidism.

The sample holds many counts of this clonotype. V usage is TRBV13 and J usage is TRBJ1-2, with D perhaps matching TRBD1 (5 bases). The V gene's germline CDR1 is PRHDT and CDR2 FYEKMQ (reference sequence). The CDR3 consists of 14 residues. V lost 5 bases and J 4 bases, leaving 14 bases between the germline ends. Here the CDR3 reads CASSPRTQGYGYTF. CDR3 nucleotide sequence: TGTGCCAGCAGCCCGAGGACCCAGGGCTATGGCTACACCTTC.

In this sample, this clonotype turned up many times. The chain carries TRBV29-1 and TRBJ2-1; no reliable D call. V was shortened by 2 bases and J by 4 bases, with 12 bases between the two germline ends. The germline gives CDR1 SQVTM, CDR2 ANQGSEA. The CDR3 extends over 14 amino acids. The CDR3 is CSVESSFGYNEQFF. The DNA of the CDR3 is TGCAGCGTTGAAAGCTCATTCGGGTACAATGAGCAGTTCTTC.

The V call is TRBV30, the J call TRBJ2-1; 12 nucleotides align to TRBD2. The germline V gene has CDR1 GTSNPN and CDR2 SVGIG (reference sequence). Losses at the gene ends were 5 bases for V and 3 bases for J; bases not matched to a gene: 8. The CDR3 has 16 residues. CDR3: CAWGLAGFSLYNEQFF. As DNA, the CDR3 is TGTGCCTGGGGACTAGCGGGATTCTCACTCTACAATGAGCAGTTCTTC.